These 3 T cell receptor beta chains were sequenced from one sample in a study of OX40 agonist ivuxolimab in advanced cancers. TCRdb's table, derived via immunoSEQ multiplex PCR, lists solely in-frame clones and lacks some. In the table there are 75,000 to 100,000 clones, approximately 90% of which are singletons. The starting material was CD4+ or CD8+ T cells sorted from blood, obtained in a trial of the OX40 agonist ivuxolimab. The receptors were gathered from an adult with an advanced solid tumor such as melanoma, head and neck, liver or kidney cancer.

The rearrangement uses TRBV9 and TRBJ2-5; the D gene is possibly TRBD2 (5 bases). Trimming left V 5 bases short and J 2 bases short, with 10 bases between. Germline values: CDR1 SGDLS, CDR2 YYNGEE. The CDR3 length is 13 residues. The CDR3 here is CASSRAVQETQYF. In nucleotides, the CDR3 is TGTGCCAGCAGTAGAGCGGTACAAGAGACCCAGTACTTC.

This clone was detected once. This chain links TRBV7-8 with TRBJ2-5; D is uncertain. Germline CDR1 SGHVS, CDR2 FQNEAQ. Trimming cost V 5 bases and J 2 bases, with 9 bases left between them. This CDR3 has 13 residues. In DNA form, the CDR3 reads TGTGCCAGCAGCACTCCGGGTCAAGAGACCCAGTACTTC. It yields the protein CASSTPGQETQYF.

The V call is TRBV7-9, the J call TRBJ1-1; possible D gene TRBD1, 6 bases. V was pared by 6 bases and J by 0 bases, with 14 bases between. Looked up from germline, CDR1 is SEHNR and CDR2 is FQNEAQ (reference sequence). This CDR3 region has 15 residues. CDR3 residues: CASSLPGGMNTEAFF. The CDR3 nucleotides are TGTGCCAGCAGTCTCCCGGGGGGCATGAACACTGAAGCTTTCTTT.